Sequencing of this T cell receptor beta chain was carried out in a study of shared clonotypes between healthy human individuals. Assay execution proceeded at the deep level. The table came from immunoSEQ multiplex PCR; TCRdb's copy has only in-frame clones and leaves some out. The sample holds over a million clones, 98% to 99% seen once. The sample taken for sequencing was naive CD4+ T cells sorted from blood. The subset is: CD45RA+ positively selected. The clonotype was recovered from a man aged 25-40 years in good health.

The CDR3 DNA is TGTGCCAGCAGCTTACCGCAGGGGCTTATCACCGGGGAGCTGTTTTTT. This encodes CASSLPQGLITGELFF. The V and J genes are TRBV7-2 and TRBJ2-2, with D possibly matching TRBD1 (6 bases). This CDR3 comprises 16 residues. V lost 2 bases and J 4 bases, leaving 14 bases between the germline ends. From germline, CDR1 is SGHTA and CDR2 FQGNSA. Full variable domain (remainder filled in from reference TRBV7-2 and TRBJ2-2): GAGVSQSPSNKVTEKGKDVELRCDPISGHTALYWYRQSLGQGLEFLIYFQGNSAPDKSGLPSDRFSAERTGGSVSTLTIQRTQQEDSAVYLCASSLPQGLITGELFFGEGSRLTVL.